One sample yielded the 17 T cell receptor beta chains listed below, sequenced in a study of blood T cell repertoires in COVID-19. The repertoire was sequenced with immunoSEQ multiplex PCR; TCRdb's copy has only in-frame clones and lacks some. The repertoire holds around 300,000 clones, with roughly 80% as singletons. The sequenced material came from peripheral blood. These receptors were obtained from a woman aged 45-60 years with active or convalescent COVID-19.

The CDR3 nucleotides read TGTGCCAGCAGCTTTCGGGGGAGTCTCAACGAGCAGTACTTC. The encoded protein is CASSFRGSLNEQYF. The chain carries TRBV7-9 and TRBJ2-7; D possibly corresponds to TRBD2 (6 bases). Germline CDR1 and CDR2: SEHNR and FQNEAQ (reference sequence). The CDR3 length is 14 residues. Between the trimmed V and J ends, which lost 3 bases and 5 bases, there was a span of 14 bases.

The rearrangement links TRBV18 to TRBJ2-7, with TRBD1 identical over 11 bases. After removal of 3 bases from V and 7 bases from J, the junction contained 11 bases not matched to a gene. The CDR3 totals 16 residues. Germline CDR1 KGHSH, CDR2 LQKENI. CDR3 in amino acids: CASSPGQGAGGDEQYF. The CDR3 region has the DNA TGTGCCAGCTCACCCGGACAGGGGGCTGGGGGGGATGAGCAGTACTTC.

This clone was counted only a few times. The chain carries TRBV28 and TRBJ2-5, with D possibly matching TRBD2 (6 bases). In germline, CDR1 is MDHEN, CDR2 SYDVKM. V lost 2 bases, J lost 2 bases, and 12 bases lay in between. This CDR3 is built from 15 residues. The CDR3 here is CASSLEGAGQETQYF. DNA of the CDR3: TGTGCCAGCAGTTTAGAAGGGGCGGGGCAAGAGACCCAGTACTTC.

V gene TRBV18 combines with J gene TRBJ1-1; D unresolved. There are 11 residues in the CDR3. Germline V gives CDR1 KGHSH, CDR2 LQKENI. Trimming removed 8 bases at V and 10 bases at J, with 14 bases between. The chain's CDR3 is CASIEGFGAFF. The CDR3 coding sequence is TGTGCCAGCATAGAGGGCTTCGGAGCTTTCTTT.

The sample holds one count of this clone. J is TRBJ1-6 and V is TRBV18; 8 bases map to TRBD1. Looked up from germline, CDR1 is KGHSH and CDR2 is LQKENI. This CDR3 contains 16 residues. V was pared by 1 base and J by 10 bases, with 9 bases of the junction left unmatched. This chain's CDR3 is CASSPQATGGGSPLHF. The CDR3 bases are TGTGCCAGCTCACCACAGGCCACAGGGGGTGGGTCACCCCTCCACTTT.

As DNA, the CDR3 is TGCGCCAGCTCAAGGACAGGGGTGTCCTATGGCTACACCTTC. It is translated as CASSRTGVSYGYTF. The chain is built from TRBV5-1 and TRBJ1-2, with 9 bases matching TRBD1. The germline V gene encodes CDR1 SGHRS and CDR2 YFSETQ. J lost 4 bases, V lost 7 bases, and 8 bases had no gene match. The CDR3 has 14 residues.

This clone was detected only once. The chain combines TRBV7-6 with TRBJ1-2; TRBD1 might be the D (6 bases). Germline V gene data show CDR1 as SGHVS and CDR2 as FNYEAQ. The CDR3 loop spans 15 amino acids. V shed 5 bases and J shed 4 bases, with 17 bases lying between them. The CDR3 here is CASSPLDGGVYGYTF. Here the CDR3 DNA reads TGTGCCAGCAGCCCCCTTGATGGGGGCGTCTATGGCTACACCTTC.

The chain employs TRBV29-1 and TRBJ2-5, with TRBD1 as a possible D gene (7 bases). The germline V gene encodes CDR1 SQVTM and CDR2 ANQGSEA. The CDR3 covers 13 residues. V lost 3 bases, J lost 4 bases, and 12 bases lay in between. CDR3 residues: CSVDGGGGETQYF. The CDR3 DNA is TGCAGCGTTGACGGAGGGGGCGGAGAGACCCAGTACTTC. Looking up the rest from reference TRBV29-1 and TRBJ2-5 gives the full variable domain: SAVISQKPSRDICQRGTSLTIQCQVDSQVTMMFWYRQQPGQSLTLIATANQGSEATYESGFVIDKFPISRPNLTFSTLTVSNMSPEDSSIYLCSVDGGGGETQYFGPGTRLLVL.

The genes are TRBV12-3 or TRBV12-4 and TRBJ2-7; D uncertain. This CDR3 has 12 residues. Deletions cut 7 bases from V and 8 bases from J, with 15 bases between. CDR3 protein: CASTSRGGKQYF. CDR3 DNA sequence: TGTGCCAGCACCTCCCGAGGTGGTAAGCAGTACTTC.

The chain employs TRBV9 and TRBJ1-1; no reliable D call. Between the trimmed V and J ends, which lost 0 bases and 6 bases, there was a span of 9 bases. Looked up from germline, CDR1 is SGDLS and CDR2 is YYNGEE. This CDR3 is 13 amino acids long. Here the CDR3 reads CASSVVSGSEAFF. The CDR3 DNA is TGTGCCAGCAGCGTAGTATCGGGGTCTGAAGCTTTCTTT.

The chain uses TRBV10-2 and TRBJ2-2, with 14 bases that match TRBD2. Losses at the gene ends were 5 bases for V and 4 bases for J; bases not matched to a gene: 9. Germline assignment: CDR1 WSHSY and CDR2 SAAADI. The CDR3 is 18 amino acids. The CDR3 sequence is CASSYPGLAGAGTGELFF. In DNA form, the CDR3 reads TGCGCCAGCAGTTACCCGGGACTAGCGGGAGCGGGCACCGGGGAGCTGTTTTTT.

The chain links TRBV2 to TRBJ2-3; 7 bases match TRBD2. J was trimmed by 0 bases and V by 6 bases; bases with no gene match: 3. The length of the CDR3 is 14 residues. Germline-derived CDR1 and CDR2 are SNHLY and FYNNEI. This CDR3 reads CASSLSGSTDTQYF. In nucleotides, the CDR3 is TGTGCCAGCAGCCTTAGCGGGAGCACAGATACGCAGTATTTT.

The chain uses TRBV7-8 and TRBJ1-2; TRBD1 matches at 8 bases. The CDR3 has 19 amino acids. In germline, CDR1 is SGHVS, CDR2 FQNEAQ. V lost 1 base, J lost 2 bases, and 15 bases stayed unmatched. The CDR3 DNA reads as TGTGCCAGCAGCTTAGAGAGTGGGGACAGGAGGGGGCTAAACTATGGCTACACCTTC. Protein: CASSLESGDRRGLNYGYTF.

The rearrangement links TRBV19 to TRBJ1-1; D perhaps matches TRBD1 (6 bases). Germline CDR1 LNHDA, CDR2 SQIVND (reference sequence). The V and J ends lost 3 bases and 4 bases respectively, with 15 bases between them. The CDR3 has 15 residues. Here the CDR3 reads CASSIRRGLLTEAFF. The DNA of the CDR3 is TGTGCCAGTAGTATTAGGCGGGGGCTACTCACTGAAGCTTTCTTT.

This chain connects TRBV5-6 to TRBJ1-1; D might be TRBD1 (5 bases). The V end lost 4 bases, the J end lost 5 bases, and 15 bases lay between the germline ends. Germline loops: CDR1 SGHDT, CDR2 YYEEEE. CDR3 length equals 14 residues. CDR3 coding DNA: TGTGCCAGCAGCGACCAGGGATCGGAAACTGAAGCTTTCTTT. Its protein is CASSDQGSETEAFF.

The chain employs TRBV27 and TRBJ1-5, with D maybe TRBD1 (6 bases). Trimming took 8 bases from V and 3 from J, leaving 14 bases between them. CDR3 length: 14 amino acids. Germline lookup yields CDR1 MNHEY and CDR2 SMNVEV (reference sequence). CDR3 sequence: CASHSSGANQPQHF. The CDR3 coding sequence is TGTGCCAGCCATTCGTCAGGGGCCAATCAGCCCCAGCATTTT.

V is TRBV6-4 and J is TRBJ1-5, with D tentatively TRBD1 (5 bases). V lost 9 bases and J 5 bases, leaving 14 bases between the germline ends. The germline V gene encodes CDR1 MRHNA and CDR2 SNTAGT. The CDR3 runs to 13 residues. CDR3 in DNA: TGTGCCAGTGCACGGTCGGGGGATCAGCCCCAGCATTTT. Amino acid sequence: CASARSGDQPQHF.